Below, 12 T cell receptor beta chains from the same sample are listed, as sequenced in a study of shared clonotypes between healthy human individuals. The naive CD8 fraction comprised CD45RO-negative cells positively selected for CCR7 and excluded terminally differentiated effector memory CD45RA+ cells. Some clones are missing from TCRdb's copy, which holds only in-frame ones; the method was immunoSEQ multiplex PCR. The sample has about 2.2 million clones, around 93% seen once. Sequenced input: naive CD8+ T cells from PBMCs. These receptor sequences come from a man younger than 35 in good health. Some clones in this sample may be carry-over from other donors' samples.

J is TRBJ1-1 and V is TRBV4-3; D uncertain. CDR3 length: 14 residues. Germline V gives CDR1 LGHNA, CDR2 YSLEER. V lost 2 bases, J lost 5 bases, and 12 bases lay in between. This CDR3 is CASSQSTAGTEAFF. The DNA of the CDR3 is TGCGCCAGCAGCCAAAGTACAGCGGGGACTGAAGCTTTCTTT.

The chain carries TRBV27 and TRBJ2-7, with a tentative D call TRBD2 (6 bases). In germline, CDR1 is MNHEY, CDR2 SMNVEV (reference sequence). V was pared by 8 bases and J by 2 bases, with 13 bases between. This CDR3 is 13 amino acids long. CDR3 bases: TGTGCCAGCTCCGTAGGAGGGACCTACGAGCAGTACTTC. This gives the protein CASSVGGTYEQYF.

The V call is TRBV29-1, the J call TRBJ2-5; D is uncertain. CDR3 length equals 13 residues. The V gene lost 2 bases and the J gene lost 8 bases, with 15 bases spanning the gap. Germline V lookup: CDR1 SQVTM, CDR2 ANQGSEA. The CDR3 protein is CSVEIGPLNTQYF. The CDR3 nucleotides read TGCAGCGTTGAAATAGGGCCCCTGAACACCCAGTACTTC.

The chain has TRBV4-3 and TRBJ1-5; D perhaps matches TRBD1 (5 bases). The CDR3 loop spans 15 amino acids. Germline V gives CDR1 LGHNA, CDR2 YSLEER. The V end was cut by 2 bases, the J end by 2 bases, with 10 bases between. The CDR3 here is CASSQIAGGNQPQHF. The CDR3 DNA reads TGCGCCAGCAGCCAAATCGCGGGGGGCAATCAGCCCCAGCATTTT.

The chain is built from TRBV6-1 and TRBJ2-7, with D hard to call. The CDR3 loop spans 15 amino acids. V was shortened by 6 bases and J by 0 bases, with 15 bases between the two germline ends. The germline CDR1 and CDR2 sequences are MNHNS and SASEGT. CDR3 amino acids: CASRLQGQSSYEQYF. CDR3 in DNA: TGTGCCAGCAGATTACAAGGTCAGAGCTCCTACGAGCAGTACTTC.

The chain has TRBV27 and TRBJ2-7; perhaps TRBD1 as D (5 bases). Germline V gene sequence: CDR1 MNHEY, CDR2 SMNVEV (reference sequence). This CDR3 is 16 amino acids long. V gave up 0 bases and J gave up 2 bases, with 14 bases separating them. CDR3 region: CASSLSIRAGTYEQYF. In DNA, the CDR3 is TGTGCCAGCAGTTTATCGATTAGGGCAGGGACCTACGAGCAGTACTTC.

This chain uses TRBV7-8 with TRBJ2-1, with 10 bases fitting TRBD2. V lost 5 bases and J lost 8; bases outside the gene matches: 6. In germline, CDR1 is SGHVS, CDR2 FQNEAQ. This CDR3 has 14 amino acids. The DNA for the CDR3 is TGTGCCAGCAGCCAGAGCGGGAGGGCCGATGAGCAGTTCTTC. The encoded protein is CASSQSGRADEQFF.

V and J are TRBV15 and TRBJ1-1; tentatively, D is TRBD1 (6 bases). The CDR3 spans 15 residues. Trimming shortened V by 5 bases and J by 10 bases, and 23 bases separated the two germline ends. The germline gives CDR1 LNHNV, CDR2 YYDKDF (reference sequence). Here the CDR3 reads CATSYPRQDDFTAFF. CDR3 nucleotides: TGTGCCACCAGCTACCCCCGACAGGACGACTTCACAGCTTTCTTT.

In its sample, this clone was seen a few times. V usage is TRBV30 and J usage is TRBJ1-1, with D possibly matching TRBD1 (6 bases). This CDR3 contains 12 residues. CDR1 and CDR2 from the germline V gene are GTSNPN and SVGIG (reference sequence). In DNA, the CDR3 is TGTGTTTGGGGGCTGGGGGACACTGAAGCTTTCTTT. Its protein is CVWGLGDTEAFF.

The chain is built from TRBV6-5 and TRBJ1-5; D is possibly TRBD1 (6 bases). CDR1 and CDR2 from the germline V gene are MNHEY and SVGAGI. The CDR3 has 12 residues. Trimming left V 4 bases short and J 8 bases short, with 9 bases between. The CDR3 sequence is CASSSGAEPQHF. The DNA for the CDR3 is TGTGCCAGCAGTTCGGGGGCAGAGCCCCAGCATTTT.

V and J are TRBV11-2 and TRBJ2-2; 8 bases align to TRBD2. The trim removed 4 bases at V and 8 bases at J, leaving 9 bases unmatched. This CDR3 is 15 amino acids long. Germline CDR1 reads SGHAT; CDR2 reads FQNNGV. The CDR3 reads CASSSSGSRGGELFF. The CDR3 nucleotides are TGTGCCAGCAGCTCCAGCGGGAGTAGGGGTGGGGAGCTGTTTTTT. Combining the CDR3 with reference TRBV11-2 and TRBJ2-2 gives the whole variable domain EAGVAQSPRYKIIEKRQSVAFWCNPISGHATLYWYQQILGQGPKLLIQFQNNGVVDDSQLPKDRFSAERLKGVDSTLKIQPAKLEDSAVYLCASSSSGSRGGELFFGEGSRLTVL.

V is TRBV7-9 and J is TRBJ1-1; the D is unclear. Germline CDR1 is SEHNR and CDR2 is FQNEAQ (reference sequence). Between the trimmed V and J ends, which lost 7 bases and 0 bases, there was a span of 21 bases. The CDR3 loop spans 17 amino acids. The CDR3 sequence is CASIYLQRNWLNTEAFF. DNA for the CDR3: TGTGCCAGCATATACCTACAGAGGAACTGGCTGAACACTGAAGCTTTCTTT.